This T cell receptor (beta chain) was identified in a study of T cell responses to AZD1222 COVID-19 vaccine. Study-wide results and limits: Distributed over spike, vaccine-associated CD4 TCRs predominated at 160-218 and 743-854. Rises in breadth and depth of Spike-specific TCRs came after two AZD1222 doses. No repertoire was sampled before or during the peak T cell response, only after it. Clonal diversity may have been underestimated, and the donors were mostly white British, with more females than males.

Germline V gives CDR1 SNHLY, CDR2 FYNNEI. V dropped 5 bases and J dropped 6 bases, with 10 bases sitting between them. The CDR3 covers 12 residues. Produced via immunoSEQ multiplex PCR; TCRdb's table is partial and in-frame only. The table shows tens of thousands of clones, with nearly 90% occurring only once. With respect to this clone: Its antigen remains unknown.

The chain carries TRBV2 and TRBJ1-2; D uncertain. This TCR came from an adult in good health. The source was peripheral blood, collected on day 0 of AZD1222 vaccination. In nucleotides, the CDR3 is TGTGCCAGCAGTTCCCACTCGCATGGCTACACCTTC. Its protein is CASSSHSHGYTF.